The 22 T cell receptor beta chains listed next were all sequenced from one sample in a study of T cells after posttransplantation cyclophosphamide. Methotrexate plus calcineurin inhibitor accompanied controls' myeloablative marrow transplants; sampling was 1 year later. The repertoire was sequenced with immunoSEQ multiplex PCR; TCRdb's copy has only in-frame clones and lacks some. The sample includes about 22,000 clones, around 92% of them seen just once. The specimen was PBMCs, collected after an allogeneic stem cell transplant with a calcineurin inhibitor and methotrexate. These receptors were taken from a female patient aged 50-59 years who received an allogeneic stem cell transplant from an unrelated donor, was CMV-positive, and had chronic GVHD only. The graft donor may account for some of the T cells.

The chain combines TRBV7-2 with TRBJ2-7, with 8 bases that match TRBD1. The germline V gene has CDR1 SGHTA and CDR2 FQGNSA. This CDR3 is built from 14 residues. With 6 bases clipped from V and 6 bases from J, the junction kept 10 bases outside the gene matches. The CDR3 nucleotides read TGTGCCAGCAGTCCCGACAGGGGTCCGGGCGAGCAGTACTTC. Translation: CASSPDRGPGEQYF. The full variable domain, completed using reference TRBV7-2 and TRBJ2-7, is GAGVSQSPSNKVTEKGKDVELRCDPISGHTALYWYRQSLGQGLEFLIYFQGNSAPDKSGLPSDRFSAERTGGSVSTLTIQRTQQEDSAVYLCASSPDRGPGEQYFGPGTRLTVT.

V gene TRBV11-3 combines with J gene TRBJ2-7, with D maybe TRBD2 (5 bases). The germline CDR1 and CDR2 sequences are SGHNT and YENEEA. V lost 3 bases, J lost 5 bases, and 11 bases lay in between. This CDR3 region has 13 residues. The DNA for the CDR3 is TGTGCCAGCAGCTTCGGGGTTCGCCACGAGCAGTACTTC. It specifies CASSFGVRHEQYF.

The rearrangement uses TRBV9 and TRBJ2-7, with a possible D match to TRBD2 (6 bases). V lost 3 bases and J 4 bases, leaving 11 bases between the germline ends. The CDR3 spans 13 residues. Germline V CDR1 and CDR2: SGDLS, YYNGEE. CDR3 loop: CASSEAGNYEQYF. The DNA for the CDR3 is TGTGCCAGCAGCGAAGCGGGCAATTACGAGCAGTACTTC.

The chain combines TRBV11-2 with TRBJ2-7; 11 positions agree with TRBD2. The CDR3 is 15 amino acids. Looked up from germline, CDR1 is SGHAT and CDR2 is FQNNGV. The junction had 7 bases not matched to a gene; V was cut back by 5 bases and J by 4 bases. CDR3 in amino acids: CASSRIAGGKYEQYF. The CDR3, as DNA: TGTGCCAGCAGCCGGATAGCGGGAGGGAAGTACGAGCAGTACTTC.

This clone was seen a single time. The chain links TRBV4-1 to TRBJ2-1, with 12 bases lining up with TRBD1. The CDR3 has 15 amino acids. CDR1 MGHRA and CDR2 YSYEKL come from the germline V gene. Germline trimming cut 2 bases from V and 6 bases from J; bases unmatched to any gene: 2. This chain's CDR3 is CASSQRDRGLNEQFF. The CDR3 DNA is TGCGCCAGCAGCCAAAGGGACAGGGGGCTCAATGAGCAGTTCTTC.

The V call is TRBV10-3, the J call TRBJ2-3, with 9 nucleotides matching TRBD2. This CDR3 is built from 15 residues. Germline V lookup: CDR1 ENHRY, CDR2 SYGVKD. V lost 6 bases, J lost 2 bases, and 6 bases stayed unmatched. CDR3 nucleotide sequence: TGTGCCATCAGAGAGAGCGGGAGGAACACAGATACGCAGTATTTT. Its translation is CAIRESGRNTDTQYF.

This sequence joins TRBV10-3 and TRBJ2-1; maybe TRBD1 (6 bases). V was cut by 6 bases and J by 5 bases, with 17 bases left in between. In germline, CDR1 is ENHRY, CDR2 SYGVKD. CDR3 length: 15 residues. The CDR3 coding sequence is TGTGCCATCAGCTCCGGGACAAAGATTAACAATGAGCAGTTCTTC. Encoded protein: CAISSGTKINNEQFF.

J is TRBJ1-2 and V is TRBV20-1; a possible D gene is TRBD1 (5 bases). Germline V CDR1 and CDR2: DFQATT, SNEGSKA (reference sequence). Trimming removed 6 bases at V and 4 bases at J, with 6 bases between. This CDR3 has 10 residues. CDR3 sequence (DNA): TGCAGTGCAGGGGTCTATGGCTACACCTTC. Amino acids: CSAGVYGYTF.

The CDR3 nucleotides read TGTGCCAGCATTAGCCTCTCTGGGGCCAACGTCCTGACTTTC. This codes for CASISLSGANVLTF. The genes are TRBV5-5 and TRBJ2-6; no clear D gene. The germline gives CDR1 SGHKS, CDR2 YYEKEE (reference sequence). V lost 6 bases, J lost 0 bases, and 7 bases lay in between. This CDR3 is 14 amino acids long.

The rearrangement links TRBV11-2 to TRBJ2-5; D may be TRBD1 (6 bases). The germline V gene has CDR1 SGHAT and CDR2 FQNNGV. The length of the CDR3 is 17 residues. Trimming shortened V by 0 bases and J by 2 bases, and 16 bases separated the two germline ends. The CDR3 here is CASSLEDWGRGQETQYF. The CDR3 nucleotides read TGTGCCAGCAGCTTAGAGGATTGGGGCAGGGGACAAGAGACCCAGTACTTC.

The CDR3 DNA sequence: TGCAGCGTTGCCGGGATAAACAGGGATCCCGAGCAGTACTTC. It yields the protein CSVAGINRDPEQYF. The chain joins TRBV29-1 to TRBJ2-7; perhaps TRBD1 as D (6 bases). Germline CDR1 reads SQVTM; CDR2 reads ANQGSEA. V was trimmed by 4 bases and J by 6 bases, leaving 19 bases between them. This CDR3 spans 14 amino acids.

This sequence joins TRBV5-4 and TRBJ2-2; unclear D gene. Germline V gives CDR1 SGHNT, CDR2 YYREEE (reference sequence). Deletions cut 1 base from V and 8 bases from J, with 15 bases between. CDR3 size: 15 residues. The CDR3 here is CASSLTLRGRGELFF. CDR3 nucleotides: TGTGCCAGCAGCTTGACGCTACGTGGTCGTGGGGAGCTGTTTTTT.

This sequence joins TRBV7-2 and TRBJ2-3, with 10 bases fitting TRBD2. Trimming at V came to 5 bases and at J to 10 bases, leaving 21 bases not matched to a gene. CDR1 SGHTA and CDR2 FQGNSA come from the germline V gene. The CDR3 runs to 18 residues. The CDR3 protein is CASSHRLAGLLSWGPQYF. The CDR3 DNA reads TGTGCCAGCAGCCACAGACTAGCGGGTTTGTTGAGTTGGGGTCCGCAGTATTTT.

CDR3 DNA sequence: TGTGCCAGCAGTGGTAGCAGGGGTGTCTTCAATGAGCAGTTCTTC. Translation gives CASSGSRGVFNEQFF. This sequence joins TRBV6-1 and TRBJ2-1, with a tentative D call TRBD1 (6 bases). Trimming stripped 4 bases from V and 6 bases from J, with 16 bases between. Germline V gene sequence: CDR1 MNHNS, CDR2 SASEGT. This CDR3 has 15 residues.

The chain carries TRBV19 and TRBJ1-5; D possibly corresponds to TRBD1 (6 bases). The germline gives CDR1 LNHDA, CDR2 SQIVND (reference sequence). There are 13 residues in the CDR3. V lost 6 bases to trimming and J lost 4 bases, with 10 bases between them. The CDR3: CASSKGGNQPQHF. The CDR3 coding sequence is TGTGCCAGTAGCAAAGGGGGTAATCAGCCCCAGCATTTT.

V gene TRBV2 combines with J gene TRBJ2-1; 7 positions match TRBD1. Germline CDR1 and CDR2: SNHLY and FYNNEI. Trimming took 4 bases from V and 8 from J; bases not matched to a gene: 11. There are 15 residues in the CDR3. CDR3 coding DNA: TGTGCCAGCAGTGTAGGACAGGTAAAGGGCGATGAGCAGTTCTTC. It specifies CASSVGQVKGDEQFF.

J is TRBJ2-3 and V is TRBV6-5; D gene uncertain. The ends were cut back, 0 bases at V and 6 bases at J, with 7 bases in the middle. Germline CDR1 and CDR2: MNHEY and SVGAGI. This CDR3 comprises 13 residues. CDR3 residues: CASSYSIADTQYF. In nucleotides, the CDR3 is TGTGCCAGCAGTTACTCTATTGCGGATACGCAGTATTTT.

The V call is TRBV11-3, the J call TRBJ1-1, with TRBD1 matching 7 bases. The J segment lost 4 bases and the V segment lost 5 bases, leaving 4 bases of the junction unmatched. The CDR3 is 13 amino acids. Germline-derived CDR1 and CDR2 are SGHNT and YENEEA. The CDR3 spells CASSLGTATEAFF. The DNA of the CDR3 is TGTGCCAGCAGCCTTGGGACAGCCACTGAAGCTTTCTTT.

The chain carries TRBV9 and TRBJ2-3; 7 nucleotides line up with TRBD1. The CDR3 is made up of 18 amino acids. The V and J ends lost 3 bases and 2 bases, in that order; junction bases with no gene match: 15. Germline assignment: CDR1 SGDLS and CDR2 YYNGEE. DNA of the CDR3: TGTGCCAGCAGCGCTAGACAGGGAAGAACGTCCAACACAGATACGCAGTATTTT. It codes for CASSARQGRTSNTDTQYF.

This chain links TRBV7-2 with TRBJ2-1, with 8 bases that match TRBD2. The trim removed 3 bases at V and 2 bases at J, leaving 3 bases unmatched. The CDR3 contains 15 residues. CDR1 and CDR2 (germline): SGHTA, FQGNSA. CDR3 in amino acids: CASSFGGRPYNEQFF. The CDR3 region has the DNA TGTGCCAGCAGCTTTGGCGGGAGGCCCTACAATGAGCAGTTCTTC. Using reference TRBV7-2 and TRBJ2-1 for the parts outside the CDR3, the full variable domain is GAGVSQSPSNKVTEKGKDVELRCDPISGHTALYWYRQSLGQGLEFLIYFQGNSAPDKSGLPSDRFSAERTGGSVSTLTIQRTQQEDSAVYLCASSFGGRPYNEQFFGPGTRLTVL.

The chain's CDR3 is CASSPSGGDQPQHF. The CDR3 DNA is TGTGCCAGTAGTCCCTCAGGGGGTGACCAGCCCCAGCATTTT. The rearrangement uses TRBV19 and TRBJ1-5; 7 bases map to TRBD1. Germline V gene lookup returns CDR1 LNHDA and CDR2 SQIVND (reference sequence). The CDR3 is 14 amino acids. J lost 7 bases, V lost 5 bases, and 8 bases had no gene match.

This clone was observed once. This chain joins TRBV7-9 and TRBJ2-7; D perhaps matches TRBD2 (5 bases). Germline V lookup: CDR1 SEHNR, CDR2 FQNEAQ (reference sequence). The length of the CDR3 is 19 residues. V was clipped by 5 bases and J by 6 bases, with 32 bases between them. CDR3 nucleotide sequence: TGTGCCAGCAGCCCGCCCCTTTCCACTCTACTAGAAAATCGCCCCGAGCAGTACTTC. Amino acid sequence: CASSPPLSTLLENRPEQYF.